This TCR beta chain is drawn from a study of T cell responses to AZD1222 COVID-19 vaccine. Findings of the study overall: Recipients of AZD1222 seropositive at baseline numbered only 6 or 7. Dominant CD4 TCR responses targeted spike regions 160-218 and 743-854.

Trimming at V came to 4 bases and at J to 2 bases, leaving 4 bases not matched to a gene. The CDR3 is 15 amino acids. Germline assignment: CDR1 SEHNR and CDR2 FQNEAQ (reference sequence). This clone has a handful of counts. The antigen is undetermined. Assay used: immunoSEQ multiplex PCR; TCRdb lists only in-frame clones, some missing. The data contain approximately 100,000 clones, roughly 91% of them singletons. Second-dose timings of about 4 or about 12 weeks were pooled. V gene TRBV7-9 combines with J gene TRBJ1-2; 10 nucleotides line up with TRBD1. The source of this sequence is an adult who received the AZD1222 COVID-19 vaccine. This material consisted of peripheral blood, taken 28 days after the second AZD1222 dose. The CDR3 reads CASSYGQGGNYGYTF. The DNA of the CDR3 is TGTGCCAGCAGCTACGGACAGGGGGGGAACTATGGCTACACCTTC. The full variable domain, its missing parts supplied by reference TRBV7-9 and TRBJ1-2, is DTGVSQNPRHKITKRGQNVTFRCDPISEHNRLYWYRQTLGQGPEFLTYFQNEAQLEKSRLLSDRFSAERPKGSFSTLEIQRTEQGDSAMYLCASSYGQGGNYGYTFGSGTRLTVV.